This TCR beta chain is drawn from a study of T cell changes during pregnancy in multiple sclerosis. The CDR3 runs to 15 residues. The germline V and J ends were trimmed by 11 bases and 0 bases, with 18 bases remaining between them. Germline assignment: CDR1 SGHVS and CDR2 FNYEAQ. Method: immunoSEQ multiplex PCR; TCRdb's copy keeps in-frame clones and lacks some. This table has around 40,000 clones, about 91% appearing once. The J gene is TRBJ2-3, the V gene TRBV7-6, with D possibly matching TRBD2 (6 bases). The clonotype was recovered from a female donor in good health, enrolled as a control in a pregnancy study. The material was CD4+ T cells from peripheral blood mononuclear cells, obtained in the third trimester of pregnancy. DNA of the CDR3: TGTGCCTCCCGAAGGGCGGGAACTAGCACAGATACGCAGTATTTT. Its protein product is CASRRAGTSTDTQYF.